A single sample gave rise to the 20 T cell receptor beta chains below, sequenced in a study of T cells in Graves' hyperthyroidism and ophthalmopathy. Amplification of TCR beta CDR3 regions was performed using RNA transcripts as template. The HTBI primer set was used in a first-round RT-PCR of the TCR CDR3. One entry per CDR3 protein results from TCRdb running MiXCR on the multiplex PCR reads. Here the sample spans 300,000 to 450,000 distinct CDR3 sequences, about 14% being singletons. Sequencing input: blood. The origin of the receptors is a woman between 25 and 40 years old with Graves' ophthalmopathy.

This clonotype was picked up many times. The V call is TRBV20-1, the J call TRBJ2-7; D unclear. V dropped 5 bases and J dropped 2 bases, with 16 bases sitting between them. Looked up from germline, CDR1 is DFQATT and CDR2 is SNEGSKA (reference sequence). The CDR3 is 14 amino acids. CDR3 loop: CSALMVVNPYEQYF. The CDR3 bases are TGCAGTGCTTTAATGGTGGTCAATCCCTACGAGCAGTACTTC.

The chain carries TRBV5-4 and TRBJ2-6; D unresolved. V lost 5 bases, J lost 0 bases, and 9 bases lay in between. The length of the CDR3 is 15 residues. CDR1 SGHNT and CDR2 YYREEE come from the germline V gene (reference sequence). CDR3 in amino acids: CASRADGSGANVLTF. In DNA form, the CDR3 reads TGTGCCAGCAGGGCCGACGGCTCTGGGGCCAACGTCCTGACTTTC.

In its sample, this clonotype was seen many times. The chain links TRBV20-1 to TRBJ2-3; 11 bases match TRBD2. V was clipped by 6 bases and J by 4 bases; unmatched bases: 12. The CDR3 length is 16 residues. CDR1 is DFQATT and CDR2 is SNEGSKA in the germline V gene (reference sequence). In DNA, the CDR3 is TGCAGTGCAACAGGGACTAGCGGTTTAGCTCCAGATACGCAGTATTTT. Protein product: CSATGTSGLAPDTQYF.

Many counts were recorded for this clonotype. This chain uses TRBV6-2 or TRBV6-3 with TRBJ2-2; D call uncertain. The germline V gene has CDR1 MNHEY and CDR2 SVGEGT. The CDR3 consists of 13 residues. V was shortened by 5 bases and J by 4 bases, with 8 bases between the two germline ends. Here the CDR3 reads CASSRTRTGELFF. The CDR3 bases are TGTGCCAGCAGTAGGACCCGCACCGGGGAGCTGTTTTTT.

About this clonotype itself: This may stem from a read error, because a much larger clone lies one nucleotide away. V and J are TRBV24-1 and TRBJ2-5; 10 nucleotides match TRBD2. The V segment lost 2 bases and the J segment 2 bases; nucleotides outside the gene matches: 4. CDR3 length: 16 residues. Germline values: CDR1 KGHDR, CDR2 SFDVKD. The CDR3 is CATSDWASGGQETQYF. Here the CDR3 DNA reads TGTGCCACCAGTGATTGGGCTAGCGGGGGACAAGAGACCCAGTACTTC.

This clonotype was counted many times. This sequence joins TRBV6-1 and TRBJ2-1; maybe TRBD1 (6 bases). The V end was cut by 7 bases, the J end by 2 bases, with 12 bases between. The germline CDR1 and CDR2 sequences are MNHNS and SASEGT. This CDR3 has 14 amino acids. The CDR3 region is CASILRQAYNEQFF. Written as DNA, the CDR3 is TGTGCCAGCATTCTCCGACAGGCCTACAATGAGCAGTTCTTC.

This clonotype occurred many times. The chain carries TRBV10-3 and TRBJ2-3, with 8 nucleotides matching TRBD2. From germline, CDR1 is ENHRY and CDR2 SYGVKD. This CDR3 has 15 residues. J was trimmed by 1 base and V by 4 bases; bases with no gene match: 4. CDR3 loop: CAISVEAGGTDTQYF. The CDR3, as DNA: TGTGCCATCAGTGTGGAAGCGGGGGGCACAGATACGCAGTATTTT.

This clonotype was seen only once. This sequence joins TRBV5-4 and TRBJ2-7; D may match TRBD1 or TRBD2 (5 bases each). This CDR3 has 13 residues. Germline CDR1 SGHNT, CDR2 YYREEE (reference sequence). Deletions cut 3 bases from V and 7 bases from J, with 14 bases between. CDR3 loop: CASSSPGAGEQYF. The CDR3 region has the DNA TGTGCCAGCAGCTCGCCCGGGGCCGGGGAGCAGTACTTC. Variable domain in full (rest from reference TRBV5-4 and TRBJ2-7): ETGVTQSPTHLIKTRGQQVTLRCSSQSGHNTVSWYQQALGQGPQFIFQYYREEENGRGNFPPRFSGLQFPNYSSELNVNALELDDSALYLCASSSPGAGEQYFGPGTRLTVT.

This clonotype came up many times. The V and J genes are TRBV10-3 and TRBJ2-5; 10 nucleotides align to TRBD1. V lost 10 bases, J lost 0 bases, and 5 bases stayed unmatched. Germline V lookup: CDR1 ENHRY, CDR2 SYGVKD. The CDR3 spans 14 residues. CDR3: CATGGTGDQETQYF. For the CDR3, the DNA is TGTGCCACCGGCGGGACAGGGGACCAAGAGACCCAGTACTTC.

Many counts were recorded for this clonotype. The chain employs TRBV15 and TRBJ2-7; 10 bases are a match to TRBD1. After removal of 0 bases from V and 3 bases from J, the junction contained 2 bases not matched to a gene. The CDR3 has 15 amino acids. The V gene's germline CDR1 is LNHNV and CDR2 YYDKDF (reference sequence). The DNA for the CDR3 is TGTGCCACCAGCAGAGATAGGGACAGGGGCTACGAGCAGTACTTC. Its protein product is CATSRDRDRGYEQYF.

This clonotype was counted many times. This chain links TRBV30 with TRBJ1-4; D not certain. This CDR3 spans 15 amino acids. Germline V gene data show CDR1 as GTSNPN and CDR2 as SVGIG (reference sequence). Trimming removed 5 bases from V and 0 bases from J, with 13 bases in between. CDR3 loop: CAWEAATPTNEKLFF. CDR3 in DNA: TGTGCCTGGGAGGCAGCGACACCAACTAATGAAAAACTGTTTTTT.

This clonotype has ten or more counts. The rearrangement joins TRBV30 to TRBJ1-1; a possible D gene is TRBD1 (5 bases). CDR3 size: 14 residues. Germline lookup yields CDR1 GTSNPN and CDR2 SVGIG (reference sequence). V lost 2 bases and J 0 bases, leaving 10 bases between the germline ends. The CDR3, as DNA: TGTGCCTGGAGTCTCCGACAGATGAACACTGAAGCTTTCTTT. Translated: CAWSLRQMNTEAFF.

This clonotype occurred many times. The chain joins TRBV6-5 to TRBJ1-1; 10 nucleotides line up with TRBD1. From germline, CDR1 is MNHEY and CDR2 SVGAGI. CDR3 size: 15 residues. V was clipped by 1 base and J by 3 bases; unmatched bases: 2. The CDR3 nucleotides are TGTGCCAGCAGTTACTACGGGACAGGGGACACTGAAGCTTTCTTT. The encoded protein is CASSYYGTGDTEAFF.

The chain has TRBV20-1 and TRBJ2-1; D is perhaps TRBD1 or TRBD2 (7 bases each). Germline loops: CDR1 DFQATT, CDR2 SNEGSKA (reference sequence). V shed 5 bases and J shed 8 bases, with 16 bases lying between them. CDR3 length: 13 amino acids. CDR3: CSAGEGAQDEQFF. CDR3 DNA sequence: TGCAGTGCTGGGGAGGGGGCGCAGGATGAGCAGTTCTTC.

This clonotype was recorded many times. The chain combines TRBV7-9 with TRBJ2-7; D unresolved. Deletions cut 5 bases from V and 6 bases from J, with 11 bases between. Germline V CDR1 and CDR2: SEHNR, FQNEAQ (reference sequence). The CDR3 has 12 amino acids. CDR3: CASSLSQSEQYF. CDR3 bases: TGTGCCAGCAGCCTGTCTCAGTCCGAGCAGTACTTC. The variable domain in full, completed from reference TRBV7-9 and TRBJ2-7, reads DTGVSQNPRHKITKRGQNVTFRCDPISEHNRLYWYRQTLGQGPEFLTYFQNEAQLEKSRLLSDRFSAERPKGSFSTLEIQRTEQGDSAMYLCASSLSQSEQYFGPGTRLTVT.

This clonotype was picked up many times. The J gene is TRBJ2-1, the V gene TRBV5-5; no definite D call. The V gene lost 5 bases and the J gene lost 5 bases, with 11 bases spanning the gap. The CDR3 length is 13 residues. CDR1 and CDR2 from the germline V gene are SGHKS and YYEKEE (reference sequence). This CDR3 reads CASRVWVDNEQFF. In nucleotides, the CDR3 is TGTGCCAGCAGAGTCTGGGTAGACAATGAGCAGTTCTTC.

The chain recombines TRBV28 with TRBJ1-3, with D maybe TRBD1 (5 bases). The germline V and J ends were trimmed by 7 bases and 7 bases, with 20 bases remaining between them. The germline CDR1 and CDR2 sequences are MDHEN and SYDVKM. The CDR3 sequence is 15 residues long. CDR3 DNA sequence: TGTGCCAGCATGATAGGGGCAGGGAGACGTAACACCATATATTTT. As protein: CASMIGAGRRNTIYF.

The V and J genes are TRBV28 and TRBJ1-1; the D is unclear. V was pared by 4 bases and J by 4 bases, with 10 bases between. Germline V CDR1 and CDR2: MDHEN, SYDVKM. The CDR3 extends over 13 amino acids. The CDR3, as DNA: TGTGCCAGCAGTTCCGGACGGGTCACTGAAGCTTTCTTT. As protein: CASSSGRVTEAFF. Full variable domain (missing parts from reference TRBV28 and TRBJ1-1): DVKVTQSSRYLVKRTGEKVFLECVQDMDHENMFWYRQDPGLGLRLIYFSYDVKMKEKGDIPEGYSVSREKKERFSLILESASTNQTSMYLCASSSGRVTEAFFGQGTRLTVV.

This clonotype has ten or more counts. The chain joins TRBV24-1 to TRBJ1-1; perhaps TRBD1 as D (5 bases). The germline V gene has CDR1 KGHDR and CDR2 SFDVKD. CDR3 length equals 13 residues. V was clipped by 6 bases and J by 1 base, with 8 bases between them. In DNA form, the CDR3 reads TGTGCCACCAGTTCAGGGAGGAACACTGAAGCTTTCTTT. This sequence encodes CATSSGRNTEAFF.

The chain has TRBV28 and TRBJ2-7; D is unclear. In germline, CDR1 is MDHEN, CDR2 SYDVKM. V was shortened by 7 bases and J by 2 bases, with 9 bases between the two germline ends. This CDR3 has 12 residues. The CDR3 bases are TGTGCCAGCACCTACAATGCCTACGAGCAGTACTTC. This translates into CASTYNAYEQYF.